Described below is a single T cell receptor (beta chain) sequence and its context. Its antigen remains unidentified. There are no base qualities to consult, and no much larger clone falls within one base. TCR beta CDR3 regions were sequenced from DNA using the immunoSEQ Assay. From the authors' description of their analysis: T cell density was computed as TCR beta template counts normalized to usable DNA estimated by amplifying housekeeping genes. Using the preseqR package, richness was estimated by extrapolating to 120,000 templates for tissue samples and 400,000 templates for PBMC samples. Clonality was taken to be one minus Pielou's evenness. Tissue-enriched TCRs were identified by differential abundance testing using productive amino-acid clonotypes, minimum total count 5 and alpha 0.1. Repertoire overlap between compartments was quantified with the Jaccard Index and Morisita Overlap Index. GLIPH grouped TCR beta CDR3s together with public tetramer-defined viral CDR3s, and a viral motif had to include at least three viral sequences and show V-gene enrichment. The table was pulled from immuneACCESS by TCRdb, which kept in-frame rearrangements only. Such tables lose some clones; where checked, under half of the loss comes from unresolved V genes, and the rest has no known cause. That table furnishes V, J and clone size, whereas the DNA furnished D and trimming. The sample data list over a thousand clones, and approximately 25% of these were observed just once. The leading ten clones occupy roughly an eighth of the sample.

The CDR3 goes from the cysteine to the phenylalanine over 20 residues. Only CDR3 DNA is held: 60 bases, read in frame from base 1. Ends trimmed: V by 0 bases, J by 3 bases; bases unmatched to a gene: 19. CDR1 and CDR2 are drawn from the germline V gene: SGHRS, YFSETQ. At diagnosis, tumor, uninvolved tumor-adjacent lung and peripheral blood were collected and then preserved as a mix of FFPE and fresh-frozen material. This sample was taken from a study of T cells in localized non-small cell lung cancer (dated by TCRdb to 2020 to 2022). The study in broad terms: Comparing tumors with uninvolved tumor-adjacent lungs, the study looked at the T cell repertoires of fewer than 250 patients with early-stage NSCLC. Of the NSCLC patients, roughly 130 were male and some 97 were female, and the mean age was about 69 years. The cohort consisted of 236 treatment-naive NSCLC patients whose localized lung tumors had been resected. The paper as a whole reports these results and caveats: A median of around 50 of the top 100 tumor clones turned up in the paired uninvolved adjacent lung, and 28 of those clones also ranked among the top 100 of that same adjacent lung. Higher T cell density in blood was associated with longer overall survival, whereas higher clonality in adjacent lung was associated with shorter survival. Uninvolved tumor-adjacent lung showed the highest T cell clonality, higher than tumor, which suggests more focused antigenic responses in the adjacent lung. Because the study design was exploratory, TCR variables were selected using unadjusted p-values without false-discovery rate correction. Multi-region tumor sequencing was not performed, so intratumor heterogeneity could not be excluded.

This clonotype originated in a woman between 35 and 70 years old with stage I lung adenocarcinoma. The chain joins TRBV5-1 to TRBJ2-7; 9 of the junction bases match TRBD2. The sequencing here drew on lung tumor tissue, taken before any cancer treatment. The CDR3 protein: CASSLARGSFQREANYEQYF. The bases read TGCGCCAGCAGCTTGGCCCGCGGGAGTTTCCAGCGGGAGGCCAACTACGAGCAGTACTTC.